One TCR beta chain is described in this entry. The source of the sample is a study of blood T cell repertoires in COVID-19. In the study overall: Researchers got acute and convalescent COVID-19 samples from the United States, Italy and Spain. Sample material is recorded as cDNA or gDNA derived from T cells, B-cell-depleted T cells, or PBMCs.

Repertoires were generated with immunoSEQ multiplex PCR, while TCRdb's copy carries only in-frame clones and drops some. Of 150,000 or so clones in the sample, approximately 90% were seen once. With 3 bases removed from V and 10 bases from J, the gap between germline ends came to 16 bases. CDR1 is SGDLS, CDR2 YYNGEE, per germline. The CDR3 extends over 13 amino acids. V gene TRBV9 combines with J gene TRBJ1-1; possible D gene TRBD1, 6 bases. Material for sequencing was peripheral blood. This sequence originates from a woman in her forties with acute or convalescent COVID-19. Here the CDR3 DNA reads TGTGCCAGCAGCGCTACAGGGAGTTACGCAGCTTTCTTT. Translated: CASSATGSYAAFF.